The text below deals with one TCR beta chain. Its cognate antigen is unknown. These data are taken from a study of PD-1 blockade in classical Hodgkin lymphoma. Germline-derived CDR1 and CDR2 are SGHKS and YYEKEE (reference sequence). The CDR3 covers 15 residues. V lost 5 bases and J lost 6; bases outside the gene matches: 14. Notes on the study in general: In newly diagnosed patients, baseline TCR diversity was reportedly below that of healthy donors. Differences between repertoires have undefined causes, possibly disease activity or prior therapy.

Time point: newly diagnosed, previously untreated cHL patient sample. Negative selection with magnetic separation was used to purify CD4+ T cells from thawed PBMCs. PBMCs from untreated, newly diagnosed classical Hodgkin lymphoma were comparison samples. Profiled with immunoSEQ multiplex PCR; TCRdb holds only in-frame clones, not every one. This table has around 27,000 clones, more than 80% appearing once. This sequence was found in a human donor with classical Hodgkin lymphoma. The sample comprised CD4+ T cells from blood. The chain is built from TRBV5-5 and TRBJ2-7, with 7 bases fitting TRBD2. For the CDR3, the DNA is TGTGCCAGCAGTAACCCGGGAGGCGGAATGTTCGAGCAGTACTTC. It specifies CASSNPGGGMFEQYF. Together with reference TRBV5-5 and TRBJ2-7, the CDR3 gives the full variable domain: DAGVTQSPTHLIKTRGQQVTLRCSPISGHKSVSWYQQVLGQGPQFIFQYYEKEERGRGNFPDRFSARQFPNYSSELNVNALLLGDSALYLCASSNPGGGMFEQYFGPGTRLTVT.